The clone carrying this TCR beta chain has ten or more counts. Uncontrolled infection, other autoimmune disease, pregnancy or lactation disqualified patients from enrolment. On the basis of clinical symptoms, serum thyroxine and TRAb, thyroid ultrasound and orbital computed tomography, diagnoses were made. The data belong to a study of T cells in Graves' hyperthyroidism and ophthalmopathy. Across the study: Peripheral blood was collected at initial diagnosis, before any treatment.

The CDR3 has 18 residues. The germline CDR1 and CDR2 sequences are DFQATT and SNEGSKA (reference sequence). V lost 2 bases to trimming and J lost 1 base, with 22 bases between them. RNA transcripts yielded amplified TCR beta CDR3 regions. HTBI primers were employed in a first-round RT-PCR of the TCR CDR3. TCRdb called the multiplex PCR reads again in MiXCR, with one record for every CDR3 protein. The sample holds more than 300,000 distinct CDR3 sequences, roughly 13% seen once. The rearrangement links TRBV20-1 to TRBJ2-3; no reliable D call. This receptor was identified in a woman between 55 and 75 years old with Graves' hyperthyroidism. Sample: blood. The CDR3 DNA reads TGCAGTGCTAGACCCAGAGTTTTCTTCTTAAAGCGCACAGATACGCAGTATTTT. Protein product: CSARPRVFFLKRTDTQYF.